This TCR beta chain was captured in a study of T cell clones after liver transplantation. Measured with immunoSEQ multiplex PCR; TCRdb has only the in-frame clones, and not every one. The sample carries around 51,000 clones, about 90% recorded once. This CDR3 contains 14 residues. The germline V and J ends were trimmed by 3 bases and 3 bases, with 12 bases remaining between them. Per germline, CDR1 SGHNT and CDR2 YYREEE (reference sequence). The receptor was derived from a human patient who received a liver transplant. Some of these T cells may belong to the graft donor. The specimen was CD8+ T cells from blood, collected 12 months after liver transplant. This chain connects TRBV5-4 to TRBJ1-1, with D tentatively TRBD1 (5 bases). The CDR3 nucleotides are TGTGCCAGCAGCTCCCCAGGGTCCCACACTGAAGCTTTCTTT. Protein product: CASSSPGSHTEAFF.